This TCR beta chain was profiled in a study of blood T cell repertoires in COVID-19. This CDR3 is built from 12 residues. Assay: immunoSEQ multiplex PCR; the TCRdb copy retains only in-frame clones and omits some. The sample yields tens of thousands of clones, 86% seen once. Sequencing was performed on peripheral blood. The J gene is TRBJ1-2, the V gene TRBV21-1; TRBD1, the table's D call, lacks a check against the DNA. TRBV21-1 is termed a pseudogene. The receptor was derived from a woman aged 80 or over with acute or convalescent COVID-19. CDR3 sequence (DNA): TGTTTCAGGACAGTGCAGGCCTATGGCTACACCTTC. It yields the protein CFRTVQAYGYTF.